These 13 T cell receptor beta chains originate from one sample sequenced in a study of regulatory and conventional T cells in RAG deficiency. Profiled with immunoSEQ multiplex PCR; TCRdb holds only in-frame clones, not every one. The sample lists around 30,000 clones; about 89% were seen once. This sample was shared with a second study, whose subject was regulatory T cells. That source adds: Amplification used 52 TRBV primers and 13 TRBJ primers.

Sequencing input: CD8+ T cells sorted from blood. Receptors originate from a human donor in good health.

The chain links TRBV5-1 to TRBJ2-2; D tentatively reads TRBD1 or TRBD2 (5 bases each). The germline gives CDR1 SGHRS, CDR2 YFSETQ. CDR3 length: 15 residues. Trimming removed 4 bases at V and 1 base at J, with 11 bases between. The CDR3 sequence is CASSRPGQNTGELFF. The DNA for the CDR3 is TGCGCCAGCAGCCGGCCGGGGCAGAACACCGGGGAGCTGTTTTTT.

This clone was found once. V and J are TRBV29-1 and TRBJ2-7; 9 bases are shared with TRBD1. The CDR3 is made up of 15 amino acids. V trimming: 6 bases; J trimming: 0 bases; junction bases outside the gene matches: 9. The germline gives CDR1 SQVTM, CDR2 ANQGSEA. Written as DNA, the CDR3 is TGCAGCGTCAGATCCGGGACAGGGAGCTCCTACGAGCAGTACTTC. Its translation: CSVRSGTGSSYEQYF.

The rearrangement uses TRBV6-5 and TRBJ1-2; D gene ambiguous. Trimming removed 0 bases at V and 6 bases at J, with 5 bases between. This CDR3 spans 12 amino acids. Per germline, CDR1 MNHEY and CDR2 SVGAGI. CDR3 sequence reads: CASSYSGNGYTF. The DNA of the CDR3 is TGTGCCAGCAGTTACTCGGGGAATGGCTACACCTTC.

V usage is TRBV6-4 and J usage is TRBJ2-3, with a possible D match to TRBD2 (6 bases). This CDR3 has 15 residues. Per the germline V gene, CDR1 is MRHNA and CDR2 is SNTAGT. V was clipped by 3 bases and J by 0 bases, with 10 bases between them. The CDR3 region has the DNA TGTGCCAGCAGTGAATCAGCGGGTAGCACAGATACGCAGTATTTT. Its translation: CASSESAGSTDTQYF.

This chain uses TRBV2 with TRBJ2-1, with TRBD2 as a possible D gene (5 bases). The length of the CDR3 is 16 residues. Germline values: CDR1 SNHLY, CDR2 FYNNEI. Trimming stripped 4 bases from V and 3 bases from J, with 16 bases between. CDR3 nucleotides: TGTGCCAGCAGTGCCCTCTACTCGGCGGGCTACAATGAGCAGTTCTTC. Its protein is CASSALYSAGYNEQFF.

This clone occurred a few times. The V gene is TRBV2, the J gene TRBJ2-1; 9 positions match TRBD2. After removal of 7 bases from V and 4 bases from J, the junction contained 5 bases not matched to a gene. This CDR3 region has 14 residues. Germline CDR1 SNHLY, CDR2 FYNNEI. CDR3 DNA sequence: TGTGCCAGCACGGGCGGGGGGGAGTACAATGAGCAGTTCTTC. Protein sequence: CASTGGGEYNEQFF.

The CDR3 is CSTRTGKGNTEAFF. The CDR3 region has the DNA TGCAGCACGCGGACAGGGAAAGGGAACACTGAAGCTTTCTTT. The rearrangement uses TRBV29-1 and TRBJ1-1; 8 nucleotides line up with TRBD1. Germline V gene lookup returns CDR1 SQVTM and CDR2 ANQGSEA. The CDR3 is 14 amino acids. The trim removed 8 bases at V and 1 base at J, leaving 9 bases unmatched. The variable domain in full, with the rest retrieved from reference TRBV29-1 and TRBJ1-1, is SAVISQKPSRDICQRGTSLTIQCQVDSQVTMMFWYRQQPGQSLTLIATANQGSEATYESGFVIDKFPISRPNLTFSTLTVSNMSPEDSSIYLCSTRTGKGNTEAFFGQGTRLTVV.

This rearrangement joins TRBV5-1 to TRBJ2-7, with D tentatively TRBD1 (5 bases). Trimming took off 3 bases at V and 0 bases at J, with 10 bases between the two ends. Germline CDR1 reads SGHRS; CDR2 reads YFSETQ. This CDR3 is built from 14 residues. CDR3 nucleotides: TGCGCCAGCAGCTATTTCGACAGCTCCTACGAGCAGTACTTC. Protein: CASSYFDSSYEQYF. Complete variable domain (other parts from reference TRBV5-1 and TRBJ2-7): KAGVTQTPRYLIKTRGQQVTLSCSPISGHRSVSWYQQTPGQGLQFLFEYFSETQRNKGNFPGRFSGRQFSNSRSEMNVSTLELGDSALYLCASSYFDSSYEQYFGPGTRLTVT.

The chain is built from TRBV9 and TRBJ2-2; D unresolved. The CDR3 runs 12 residues. Germline assignment: CDR1 SGDLS and CDR2 YYNGEE. V was pared by 4 bases and J by 6 bases, with 7 bases between. CDR3 sequence (DNA): TGTGCCAGCAGCCCAAGTCCCGGGGAGCTGTTTTTT. Its protein is CASSPSPGELFF.

The chain links TRBV18 to TRBJ1-2, with D maybe TRBD1 (6 bases). Trimming shortened V by 4 bases and J by 4 bases, and 13 bases separated the two germline ends. The CDR3 is made up of 14 amino acids. Germline V lookup: CDR1 KGHSH, CDR2 LQKENI. In DNA, the CDR3 is TGTGCCAGCTCACTCTTGGACAGTTCCTATGGCTACACCTTC. This translates into CASSLLDSSYGYTF.

The V call is TRBV4-1, the J call TRBJ2-7; either TRBD1 or TRBD2 may supply D (5 bases each). The V gene's germline CDR1 is MGHRA and CDR2 YSYEKL. This CDR3 contains 15 residues. Between the trimmed V and J ends, which lost 0 bases and 2 bases, there was a span of 11 bases. The CDR3 here is CASSQDRGDTYEQYF. The CDR3 nucleotides read TGCGCCAGCAGCCAAGATCGGGGCGATACCTACGAGCAGTACTTC.

The CDR3 here is CASSSLTSGELFF. The CDR3 nucleotides are TGTGCCAGCAGTTCCCTGACTAGCGGGGAGCTGTTTTTT. The V call is TRBV28, the J call TRBJ2-2, with D perhaps TRBD2 (6 bases). Trimming removed 4 bases from V and 7 bases from J, with 10 bases in between. Looked up from germline, CDR1 is MDHEN and CDR2 is SYDVKM. This CDR3 is built from 13 residues.

By proportion, this clone is large. The rearrangement links TRBV7-3 to TRBJ2-1; D might be TRBD1 (6 bases). The CDR3 has 14 residues. The germline gives CDR1 SGHTA, CDR2 FQGTGA. V was cut by 7 bases and J by 10 bases, with 20 bases left in between. The CDR3 spells CASTLQGNSQEQFF. Here the CDR3 DNA reads TGTGCCAGCACCCTCCAGGGGAACTCCCAGGAGCAGTTCTTC.